Listed below are T cell receptor beta chains from one sample, sequenced in a study of T cells in localized non-small cell lung cancer. Only in-frame clones appear in the TCRdb table, and some are missing; sequencing was by immunoSEQ multiplex PCR. The sample has about 23,000 clones, roughly 80% seen once; the top ten hold about 4.4%. The sequenced sample was PBMCs, obtained before any cancer treatment. Receptors originate from a man aged 35 to 69 with stage II lung adenocarcinoma. CDR3s include the opening cysteine and the closing phenylalanine or tryptophan. The D gene is left open where the match is weak. Some rows have no size entry. The others give once, few or many, or a class for an expanded clone.

clone_size,v_call,d_call,cdr3_aa
NA,TRBV14,NA,CASSQQDHMNTEAFF
few,TRBV5-8,TRBD2,CASSPETSGRGNEQFF
NA,TRBV10-2,NA,CASSEGAGGSLHF
NA,TRBV23-1,TRBD2,CASSLRGERGELEQYF
NA,TRBV5-1,TRBD1,CASSSAGTVVPGANVLTF
NA,TRBV6-1,NA,CASRATGEGQPQHF
NA,TRBV29-1,NA,CSVRVSGNTEAFF
NA,TRBV6-6,NA,CASSYPRGGYTF
NA,TRBV6-1,TRBD1,CASREETGGWGELFF
NA,TRBV18,TRBD2,CASSPFGTSGRRSSTDTQYF
NA,TRBV7-9,TRBD2,CASSHDPTSGSLNEQFF
NA,TRBV5-6,NA,CASTDYRARNQPQHF
NA,TRBV28,NA,CASGAVGAGEKLFF
NA,TRBV4-1,NA,CASSQADSAFTYEQYF
NA,TRBV30,NA,CAWTQGPEQYF
NA,TRBV7-2,TRBD2,CASSSVAGTYNEQFF
NA,TRBV6-1,NA,CASSEAVIYYGYTF
NA,TRBV5-1,TRBD1,CASRTGADYNSPLHF
NA,TRBV7-7,TRBD2,CASSPGTSGITDTQYF